The sequence of this T cell receptor beta chain was determined in a study of T cell repertoires in cytomegalovirus infection (dated by TCRdb to between 2018 and 2020). For the study in its entirety: The HLA type of each donor mattered for the analysis, because public TCR beta signatures pointed to carriage of CMV infection along with the matching HLA type.

Broader findings and caveats from the paper: Carriers of CMV infection plus the relevant HLA type were discriminated by the cumulative frequency of public TCR beta family members in the study cohort and in an independent 352-donor cohort. The ex vivo response was dominated by HLA-C-restricted CMV-specific TCR beta clonotypes, and the single most frequent clonotype in two of eight donors was supplied by these HLA-C-restricted clonotypes.

A word on this clonotype: Its antigen has not been determined. Base qualities are missing; no much larger clone stands one base away.

Ends trimmed: V by 2 bases, J by 5 bases; bases unmatched to a gene: 8. The CDR3 sequence holds 14 residues, the cysteine and phenylalanine included. Just CDR3 DNA is preserved here, 42 bases in frame from base 1. Based on the germline V gene (reference sequence), the CDR1 and CDR2 sequences are DFQATT and SNEGSKA. The listed sequencing device is Illumina HiSeq 1500. TCRdb trimmed the raw reads at Q25, called clones with MiXCR and kept productive beta chains. Rows matching on CDR3 protein sequence are summarized as one entry with the most common DNA and genes. The sample table lists 450,000 to 600,000 distinct CDR3 sequences, about 11% of them with a count of one. Of the sample, 10% falls within the top ten clones.

The sequence is built from TRBV20-1 and TRBJ2-5; 7 middle bases align to TRBD1. Sequences were obtained from PBMCs. The sequence was obtained from a human donor in good health (CMV status not recorded). Some clones in this sample may be carry-over from other donors' samples. The CDR3 in this case is CSARRQGVRETQYF. The base sequence is TGCAGTGCTAGAAGACAGGGAGTTCGGGAGACCCAGTACTTC.